The sequence of this T cell receptor (beta chain) was determined in a study of cytomegalovirus exposure and HLA in healthy donors. Study-level findings and limits: It was confirmed in vitro that three of the CMV-associated chains were specific for CMV antigens. Earlier findings revealed that most TCR beta V segments proved productive either about 87% or about 30% of the time. An analysis that was carried out later associated about 17,000 TCR beta sequences with HLA alleles at 0.05 false discovery rate. Reports indicated that the classifier achieved high specificity and sensitivity in diagnosing cytomegalovirus status.

PCR used 60 Vbeta primers and 13 Jbeta primers. The data were produced by immunoSEQ multiplex PCR, yet TCRdb's version contains in-frame clones alone and is incomplete. The sample has 150,000 to 200,000 clones; 80% are singletons. The CDR3 extends over 15 amino acids. Trimming at V came to 2 bases and at J to 5 bases, leaving 4 bases not matched to a gene. CDR1 and CDR2 (germline): MNHEY, SVGAGI. A note on this clone: Its target is unknown.

The sample taken for sequencing was PBMCs. The origin of this receptor is a man aged 25 to 40 in good health and CMV-seropositive. The chain carries TRBV6-5 and TRBJ2-2, with 8 bases aligning to TRBD2. CDR3 DNA sequence: TGTGCCAGCAGTTACCGGGGGGGGTCAACCGGGGAGCTGTTTTTT. Residues: CASSYRGGSTGELFF.